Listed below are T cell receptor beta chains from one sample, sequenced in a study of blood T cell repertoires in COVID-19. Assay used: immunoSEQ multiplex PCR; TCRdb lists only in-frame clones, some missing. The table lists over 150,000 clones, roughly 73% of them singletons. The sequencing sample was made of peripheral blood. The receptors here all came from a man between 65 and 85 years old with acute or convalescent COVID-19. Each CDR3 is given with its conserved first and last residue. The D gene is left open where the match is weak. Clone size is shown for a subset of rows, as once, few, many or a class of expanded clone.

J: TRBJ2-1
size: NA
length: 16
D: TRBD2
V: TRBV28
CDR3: CASSFSGTRPSNEQFF
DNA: TGTGCCAGCAGTTTCTCCGGGACTAGACCTTCCAATGAGCAGTTCTTC

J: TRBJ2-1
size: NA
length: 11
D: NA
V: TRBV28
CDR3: CASSLRNEQFF
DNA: TGTGCCAGCAGTTTGCGCAATGAGCAGTTCTTC

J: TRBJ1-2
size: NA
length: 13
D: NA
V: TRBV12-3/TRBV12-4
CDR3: CASRAAIGGGYTF
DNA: TGTGCCAGCAGGGCAGCCATCGGCGGTGGCTACACCTTC

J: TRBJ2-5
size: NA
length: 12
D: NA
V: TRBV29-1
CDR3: CSVASLKETQYF
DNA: TGCAGCGTTGCTAGCCTGAAAGAGACCCAGTACTTC

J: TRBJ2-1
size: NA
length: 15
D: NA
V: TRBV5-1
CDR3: CASSLGQFLYNEQFF
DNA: TGCGCCAGCAGCTTGGGACAGTTCCTTTACAATGAGCAGTTCTTC

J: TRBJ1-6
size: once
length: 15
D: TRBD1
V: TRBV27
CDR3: CASRPGTGINSPLHF
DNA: TGTGCCAGCAGACCCGGGACAGGCATTAATTCACCCCTCCACTTT

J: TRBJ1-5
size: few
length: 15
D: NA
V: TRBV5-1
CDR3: CASSLAGSYNQPQHF
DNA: TGCGCCAGCAGCTTGGCTGGCAGTTACAATCAGCCCCAGCATTTT

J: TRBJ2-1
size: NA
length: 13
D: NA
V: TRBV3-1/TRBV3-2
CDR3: CASSQGYNNEQFF
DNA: TGTGCCAGCAGCCAAGGGTACAACAATGAGCAGTTCTTC

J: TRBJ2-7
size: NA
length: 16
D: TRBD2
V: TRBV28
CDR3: CASSPGTSGRVYEQYF
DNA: TGTGCCAGCAGTCCAGGGACTAGCGGGAGGGTCTACGAGCAGTACTTC

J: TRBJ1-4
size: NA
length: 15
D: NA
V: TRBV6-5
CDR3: CATSLGGATNEKLFF
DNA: TGTGCCACCTCCTTAGGCGGGGCAACTAATGAAAAACTGTTTTTT

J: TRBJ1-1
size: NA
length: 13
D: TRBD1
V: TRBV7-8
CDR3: CASGQGGNTEAFF
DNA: TGTGCCAGCGGACAGGGAGGGAACACTGAAGCTTTCTTT

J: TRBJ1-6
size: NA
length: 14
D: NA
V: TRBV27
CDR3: CASSLGQPSSPLHF
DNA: TGTGCCAGCAGTTTAGGGCAGCCTTCGTCACCCCTCCACTTT

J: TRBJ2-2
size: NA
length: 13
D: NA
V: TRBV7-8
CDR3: CASTPQGTGELFF
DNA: TGTGCCAGCACCCCACAGGGAACCGGGGAGCTGTTTTTT

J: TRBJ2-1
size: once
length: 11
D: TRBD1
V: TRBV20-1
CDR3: CSARGTDEQFF
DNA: TGCAGTGCCCGTGGGACAGATGAGCAGTTCTTC

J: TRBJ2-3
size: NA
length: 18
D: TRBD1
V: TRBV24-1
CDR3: CATSDRNPGQGATDTQYF
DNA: TGTGCCACCAGTGACAGAAACCCGGGACAGGGGGCCACAGATACGCAGTATTTT

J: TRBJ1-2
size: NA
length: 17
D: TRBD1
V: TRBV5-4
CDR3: CASSLEVGQGTLRGYTF
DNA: TGTGCCAGCAGCTTAGAAGTGGGACAGGGAACCCTAAGGGGCTACACCTTC

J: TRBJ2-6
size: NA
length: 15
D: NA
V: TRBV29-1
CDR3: CSVEAGPSGANVLTF
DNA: TGCAGCGTTGAAGCTGGCCCGTCTGGGGCCAACGTCCTGACTTTC

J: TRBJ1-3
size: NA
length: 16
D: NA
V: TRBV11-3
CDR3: CASSLAGSLSGNTIYF
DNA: TGTGCCAGCAGCTTAGCGGGGAGCCTCTCTGGAAACACCATATATTTT

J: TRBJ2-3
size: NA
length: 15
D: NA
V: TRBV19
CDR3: CASSIVQGRTDTQYF
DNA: TGTGCCAGTAGTATAGTACAGGGGAGGACAGATACGCAGTATTTT

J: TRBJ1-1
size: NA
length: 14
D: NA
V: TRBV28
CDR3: CASSLGPGARGAFF
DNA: TGTGCCAGCAGTTTAGGTCCAGGGGCCAGAGGGGCTTTCTTT

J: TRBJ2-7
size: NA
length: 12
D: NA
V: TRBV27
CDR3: CASSLTQGEQYF
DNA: TGTGCCAGCAGTTTAACACAGGGAGAGCAGTACTTC

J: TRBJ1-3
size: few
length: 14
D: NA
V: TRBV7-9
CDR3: CASSPQGTGNTIYF
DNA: TGTGCCAGCAGCCCACAGGGTACTGGAAACACCATATATTTT

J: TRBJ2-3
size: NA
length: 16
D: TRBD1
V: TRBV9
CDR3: CASSVEAGTVADTQYF
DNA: TGTGCCAGCAGCGTAGAGGCAGGGACAGTTGCAGATACGCAGTATTTT

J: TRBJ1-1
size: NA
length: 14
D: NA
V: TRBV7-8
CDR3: CASSLEGRRTEAFF
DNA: TGTGCCAGCAGCTTGGAGGGTCGGAGGACTGAAGCTTTCTTT

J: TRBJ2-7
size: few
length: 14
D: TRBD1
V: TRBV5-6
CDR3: CASSGDRGTYEQYF
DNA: TGTGCCAGCAGCGGGGACAGGGGAACCTACGAGCAGTACTTC

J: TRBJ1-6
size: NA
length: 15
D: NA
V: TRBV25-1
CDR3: CASSVSGEYNSPLHF
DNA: TGTGCCAGCAGTGTCTCAGGGGAATATAATTCACCCCTCCACTTT

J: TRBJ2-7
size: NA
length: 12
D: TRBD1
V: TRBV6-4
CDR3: CASRDREFEQYF
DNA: TGTGCCAGCCGGGACAGGGAATTCGAGCAGTACTTC

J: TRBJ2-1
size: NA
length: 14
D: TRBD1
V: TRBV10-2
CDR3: CASSDPGQSEEQFF
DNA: TGCGCCAGCAGTGATCCGGGACAGTCGGAGGAGCAGTTCTTC

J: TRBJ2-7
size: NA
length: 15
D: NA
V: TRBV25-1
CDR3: CASSEKSPTIYEQYF
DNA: TGTGCCAGCAGTGAAAAATCCCCTACTATCTACGAGCAGTACTTC

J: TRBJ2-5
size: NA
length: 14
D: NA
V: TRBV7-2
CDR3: CASSLGGPRETQYF
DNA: TGTGCCAGCAGCTTAGGAGGGCCGAGAGAGACCCAGTACTTC

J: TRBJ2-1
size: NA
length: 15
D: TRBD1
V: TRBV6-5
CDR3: CASSTPGQSTRGQFF
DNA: TGTGCCAGCAGTACCCCGGGACAGTCCACACGAGGGCAGTTCTTC

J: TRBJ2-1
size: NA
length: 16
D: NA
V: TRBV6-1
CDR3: CASSESTLPSYNEQFF
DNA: TGTGCCAGCAGTGAAAGCACTTTACCCTCCTACAATGAGCAGTTCTTC

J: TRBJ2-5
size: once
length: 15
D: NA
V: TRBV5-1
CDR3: CASSIPGQKKETQYF
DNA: TGCGCCAGCAGTATCCCGGGACAAAAGAAAGAGACCCAGTACTTC

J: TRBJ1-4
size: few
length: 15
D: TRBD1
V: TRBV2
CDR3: CASSATTGGREKLFF
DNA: TGTGCCAGCAGCGCTACGACAGGGGGTCGTGAAAAACTGTTTTTT

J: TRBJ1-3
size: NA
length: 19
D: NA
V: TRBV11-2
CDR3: CASSSGGVGPEGPGNTIYF
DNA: TGTGCCAGCAGCTCCGGAGGGGTCGGGCCCGAAGGACCTGGAAACACCATATATTTT

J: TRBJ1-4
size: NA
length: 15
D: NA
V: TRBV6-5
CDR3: CASSPPGFRSEKLFF
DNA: TGTGCCAGCAGTCCGCCAGGTTTCCGTAGTGAAAAACTGTTTTTT

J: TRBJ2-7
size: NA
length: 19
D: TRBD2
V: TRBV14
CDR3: CASSQVAGLAGGRIYEQYF
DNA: TGTGCCAGCAGCCAAGTCGCGGGGCTAGCGGGAGGCCGCATCTACGAGCAGTACTTC

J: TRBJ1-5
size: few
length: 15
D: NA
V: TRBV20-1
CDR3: CSASGISAGYQPQHF
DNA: TGCAGTGCTAGTGGGATTTCAGCAGGGTATCAGCCCCAGCATTTT

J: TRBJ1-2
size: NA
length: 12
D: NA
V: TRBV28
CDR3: CASSLGRNGYTF
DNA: TGTGCCAGCAGCTTAGGGAGGAATGGCTACACCTTC

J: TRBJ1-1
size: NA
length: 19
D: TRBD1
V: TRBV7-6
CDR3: CASSLRPKGTGGGNTEAFF
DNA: TGTGCCAGCAGCTTGAGGCCAAAAGGGACAGGGGGAGGGAACACTGAAGCTTTCTTT

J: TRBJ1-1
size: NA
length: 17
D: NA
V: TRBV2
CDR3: CASSETTGFGSPTEAFF
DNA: TGTGCCAGCAGTGAAACAACAGGGTTCGGGTCCCCCACTGAAGCTTTCTTT

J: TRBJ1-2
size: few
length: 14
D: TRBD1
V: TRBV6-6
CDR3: CASSMAGGSYGYTF
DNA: TGTGCCAGCAGCATGGCAGGGGGCAGCTATGGCTACACCTTC

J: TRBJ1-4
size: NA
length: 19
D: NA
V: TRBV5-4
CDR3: CASSPDPAGGRATNEKLFF
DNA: TGTGCCAGCAGCCCAGACCCAGCGGGGGGCAGGGCAACTAATGAAAAACTGTTTTTT

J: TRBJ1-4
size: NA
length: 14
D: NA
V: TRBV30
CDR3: CAWSVWQGNEKLFF
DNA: TGTGCCTGGAGTGTTTGGCAGGGAAATGAAAAACTGTTTTTT

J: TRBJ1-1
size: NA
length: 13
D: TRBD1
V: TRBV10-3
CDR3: CAIRPDRAAEAFF
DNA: TGTGCCATCAGACCAGACAGGGCGGCTGAAGCTTTCTTT

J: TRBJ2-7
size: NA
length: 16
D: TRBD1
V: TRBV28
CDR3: CASTPGQGRGSYEQYF
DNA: TGTGCCAGCACTCCGGGACAGGGTAGGGGATCCTACGAGCAGTACTTC

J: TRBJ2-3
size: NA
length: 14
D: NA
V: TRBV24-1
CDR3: CATSVSGGTDTQYF
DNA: TGTGCCACCAGTGTTTCAGGGGGCACAGATACGCAGTATTTT

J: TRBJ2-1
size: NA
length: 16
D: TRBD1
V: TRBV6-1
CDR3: CASSEAHGQAYNEQFF
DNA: TGTGCCAGCAGTGAAGCGCACGGACAGGCCTACAATGAGCAGTTCTTC

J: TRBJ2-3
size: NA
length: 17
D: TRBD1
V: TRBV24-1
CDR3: CATSGGTGAGGTDTQYF
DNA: TGTGCCACCAGTGGGGGGACAGGGGCCGGCGGCACAGATACGCAGTATTTT

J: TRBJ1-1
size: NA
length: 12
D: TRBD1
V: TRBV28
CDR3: CAIRGTGGRAVF
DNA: TGTGCCATCAGAGGGACAGGGGGACGAGCGGTCTTT

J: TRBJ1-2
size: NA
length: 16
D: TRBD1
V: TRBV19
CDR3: CASRDAGTGTNYGYTF
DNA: TGTGCCAGTAGAGACGCCGGGACAGGGACTAACTATGGCTACACCTTC

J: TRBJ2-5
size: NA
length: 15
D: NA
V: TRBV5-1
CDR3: CASSLSSPNQETQYF
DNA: TGCGCCAGCAGCCTTAGCAGCCCCAACCAAGAGACCCAGTACTTC

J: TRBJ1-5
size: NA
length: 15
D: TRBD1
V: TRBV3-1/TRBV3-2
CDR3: CASSRDRGSNQPQHF
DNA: TGTGCCAGCTCCAGGGACAGGGGAAGCAATCAGCCCCAGCATTTT

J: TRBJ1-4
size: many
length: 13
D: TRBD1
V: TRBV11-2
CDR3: CASSPSRGEKLFF
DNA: TGTGCCAGCAGCCCGTCCAGGGGGGAAAAACTGTTTTTT

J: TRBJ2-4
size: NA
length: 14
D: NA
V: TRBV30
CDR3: CAWSRDFGKNIQYF
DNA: TGTGCCTGGAGTCGGGATTTCGGCAAAAACATTCAGTACTTC

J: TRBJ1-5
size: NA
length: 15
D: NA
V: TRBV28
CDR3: CASSQTGQGNQPQHF
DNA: TGTGCCAGCAGTCAGACAGGACAAGGGAATCAGCCCCAGCATTTT

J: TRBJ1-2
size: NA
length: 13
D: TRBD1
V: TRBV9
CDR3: CASTSQGHYGYTF
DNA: TGTGCCAGCACCTCACAGGGGCACTATGGCTACACCTTC